These 13 T cell receptor beta chains originate from one sample sequenced in a study of T cells after yellow fever vaccination. TCRdb reprocessed the 5' RACE reads via MiXCR and lists one record per CDR3 protein. The sample records about 73,000 distinct CDR3 sequences, 7.7% being singletons. Material: CD8+ T cells sorted from PBMCs, obtained on the day of the yellow fever booster vaccination. These receptors came from a man aged 25 to 45 who received the YFV17D yellow fever vaccine.

This clonotype showed up many times. The rearrangement joins TRBV29-1 to TRBJ2-7, with D unclear. Germline loops: CDR1 SQVTM, CDR2 ANQGSEA. The CDR3 has 12 amino acids. Trimming took off 7 bases at V and 0 bases at J, with 10 bases between the two ends. The DNA for the CDR3 is TGCAGCGCGGCCATGAGCTCCTACGAGCAGTACTTC. Translating it yields CSAAMSSYEQYF.

This clonotype came up a few times. The chain couples TRBV11-2 to TRBJ2-7; 8 bases map to TRBD2. Germline CDR1 SGHAT, CDR2 FQNNGV. This CDR3 is 20 amino acids long. V trimming: 5 bases; J trimming: 0 bases; junction bases outside the gene matches: 21. This chain's CDR3 is CASSLVSASSGWASSYEQYF. The DNA of the CDR3 is TGTGCCAGCAGCCTTGTTTCGGCCTCTAGCGGGTGGGCCAGCTCCTACGAGCAGTACTTC.

The chain recombines TRBV28 with TRBJ2-7, with D hard to call. Trimming stripped 6 bases from V and 4 bases from J, with 16 bases between. This CDR3 spans 14 amino acids. The germline V gene has CDR1 MDHEN and CDR2 SYDVKM. This chain's CDR3 is CASRFDSGGYEQYF. The CDR3 coding sequence is TGTGCCAGCAGGTTTGATTCAGGTGGATACGAGCAGTACTTC. Supplemented by reference TRBV28 and TRBJ2-7, the full variable domain reads DVKVTQSSRYLVKRTGEKVFLECVQDMDHENMFWYRQDPGLGLRLIYFSYDVKMKEKGDIPEGYSVSREKKERFSLILESASTNQTSMYLCASRFDSGGYEQYFGPGTRLTVT.

V is TRBV7-9 and J is TRBJ1-5, with D uncertain. The CDR3 consists of 14 residues. V lost 1 base and J lost 6, with 10 bases in between. Germline V lookup: CDR1 SEHNR, CDR2 FQNEAQ (reference sequence). The CDR3 loop reads CASSLDSPVQPQHF. The CDR3 DNA follows: TGTGCCAGCAGCTTAGACAGTCCCGTTCAGCCCCAGCATTTT.

The rearrangement uses TRBV7-9 and TRBJ2-1, with 8 bases identical to TRBD2. This CDR3 has 17 residues. In germline, CDR1 is SEHNR, CDR2 FQNEAQ (reference sequence). J gave up 7 bases and V 5 bases, and 16 bases lay outside the gene matches. Here the CDR3 DNA reads TGTGCCAGCAGCCCGCGTCATGGGTCGACTAGCGATAATGAGCAGTTCTTC. As protein: CASSPRHGSTSDNEQFF.

The table lists this clonotype with a few counts. V usage is TRBV19 and J usage is TRBJ2-1; maybe TRBD2 (6 bases). The CDR3 sequence is 13 residues long. Germline loops: CDR1 LNHDA, CDR2 SQIVND (reference sequence). Trimming shortened V by 1 base and J by 6 bases, and 7 bases separated the two germline ends. CDR3 amino acids: CASSIAGVNEQFF. DNA for the CDR3: TGTGCCAGTAGTATAGCGGGAGTCAATGAGCAGTTCTTC.

In this sample, this clonotype turned up a few times. The chain carries TRBV28 and TRBJ2-7; perhaps D is TRBD1 or TRBD2 (5 bases each). The CDR3 sequence is 16 residues long. From germline, CDR1 is MDHEN and CDR2 SYDVKM. Between the trimmed V and J ends, which lost 6 bases and 3 bases, there was a span of 21 bases. This CDR3 reads CASRGIDPGRYYEQYF. CDR3 nucleotides: TGTGCCAGCAGGGGAATCGACCCGGGACGGTACTACGAGCAGTACTTC.

The table lists this clonotype with many counts. The chain links TRBV29-1 to TRBJ1-2; 7 bases are a match to TRBD1. The CDR3 consists of 15 residues. J was trimmed by 2 bases and V by 3 bases; bases with no gene match: 9. The germline V gene encodes CDR1 SQVTM and CDR2 ANQGSEA. In DNA, the CDR3 is TGCAGCGTTGAGCCGCGACAGGGTCCGAACTATGGCTACACCTTC. Translating it yields CSVEPRQGPNYGYTF.

The chain uses TRBV7-2 and TRBJ2-7; D unresolved. Trimming stripped 0 bases from V and 0 bases from J, with 9 bases between. CDR3 length: 15 residues. Per the germline V gene, CDR1 is SGHTA and CDR2 is FQGNSA. The CDR3 region is CASSLAGLSSYEQYF. Here the CDR3 DNA reads TGTGCCAGCAGCTTAGCGGGGTTGTCCTCCTACGAGCAGTACTTC.

This chain joins TRBV9 and TRBJ1-2, with D perhaps TRBD1 (5 bases). Germline V gene lookup returns CDR1 SGDLS and CDR2 YYNGEE. The CDR3 totals 15 residues. Trimming cost V 4 bases and J 3 bases, with 16 bases left between them. In nucleotides, the CDR3 is TGTGCCAGCAGCCCTCGGGACGGAGACTACTATGGCTACACCTTC. It translates to CASSPRDGDYYGYTF. The entire variable domain, with the rest obtained from reference TRBV9 and TRBJ1-2, is as follows: DSGVTQTPKHLITATGQRVTLRCSPRSGDLSVYWYQQSLDQGLQFLIQYYNGEERAKGNILERFSAQQFPDLHSELNLSSLELGDSALYFCASSPRDGDYYGYTFGSGTRLTVV.

This clonotype has just one count. A much more abundant neighbour one base away suggests this may be a read error. The chain recombines TRBV7-6 with TRBJ2-7, with 10 bases fitting TRBD1. V gave up 5 bases and J gave up 3 bases; unmatched junction bases: 4. Germline CDR1 is SGHVS and CDR2 is FNYEAQ. The CDR3 runs to 14 residues. This CDR3 is CASSAGTGVYEQYF. Here the CDR3 DNA reads TGTGCCAGCAGCGCCGGGACAGGGGTCTACGAGCAGTACTTC. Looking up the rest from reference TRBV7-6 and TRBJ2-7 gives the full variable domain: GAGVSQSPRYKVTKRGQDVALRCDPISGHVSLYWYRQALGQGPEFLTYFNYEAQQDKSGLPNDRFSAERPEGSISTLTIQRTEQRDSAMYRCASSAGTGVYEQYFGPGTRLTVT.

This chain connects TRBV12-3 or TRBV12-4 to TRBJ2-7, with D possibly being TRBD2 (6 bases). This CDR3 comprises 15 residues. Trimming left V 5 bases short and J 7 bases short, with 21 bases between. The CDR3 DNA follows: TGTGCCAGCAGTCCGACCGGGGGTACCGAAGGGGAGCAGTACTTC. It is translated as CASSPTGGTEGEQYF.

In its sample, this clonotype was seen a few times. V gene TRBV5-5 combines with J gene TRBJ2-7, with 12 nucleotides matching TRBD1. Unmatched junction bases numbered 9, after V lost 0 bases and J lost 2 bases. Germline loops: CDR1 SGHKS, CDR2 YYEKEE (reference sequence). The CDR3 is 18 amino acids. The CDR3 coding sequence is TGTGCCAGCAGCTTGGGTGGGACAGGGGGCGCGATTGCCTACGAGCAGTACTTC. The encoded protein is CASSLGGTGGAIAYEQYF.